Detailed here is one T cell receptor beta chain. Antigen specificity is unknown. From germline, CDR1 is MNHNS and CDR2 SASEGT. With 2 bases clipped from V and 3 bases from J, the junction kept 3 bases outside the gene matches. The CDR3 runs 15 residues. The data stem from a study of Ad26.COV2.S vaccination and SARS-CoV-2 variants. Notes on the study in general: Placebo recipients had lower spike-specific TCR breadth than vaccine recipients. Responses of spike-specific T cells (both CD8+ and CD4+) reportedly showed substantial breadth after vaccination. Those who received vaccine or placebo ended up with similar non-spike TCR breadth. Total T cell responses, in the TCR breadth and depth analyses, may have been underestimated.

Profiled with immunoSEQ multiplex PCR; TCRdb holds only in-frame clones, not every one. The sample contains about 180,000 clones, approximately 88% of which appear only once. The chain uses TRBV6-1 and TRBJ2-7, with 11 nucleotides matching TRBD1. The TCR was taken from a human donor who had recovered from COVID-19. Material: peripheral blood, obtained after recovery from COVID-19. CDR3 nucleotides: TGTGCCAGCAGTGAATACGGGACAGGGGGCTACGAGCAGTACTTC. It specifies CASSEYGTGGYEQYF.